The TCR beta chain described here comes from a study of technical replicates of blood from a few donors. This clone was seen just once. The CDR3 is made up of 17 amino acids. V gave up 0 bases and J gave up 8 bases; unmatched junction bases: 12. CDR1 and CDR2 (germline): KGHSH, LQKENI. Clones were read by immunoSEQ multiplex PCR, and TCRdb kept only the in-frame ones, dropping some. The sample records about 74,000 clones, roughly four fifths being singletons. The chain links TRBV18 to TRBJ2-1; TRBD2 matches 8 bases. The sequence was collected from a human donor in good health. Some clones in this sample may be carry-over from other donors' samples. The specimen sequenced was PBMCs. This CDR3 is CASSPPGAGGPGDEQFF. The CDR3 coding sequence is TGTGCCAGCTCACCACCGGGGGCGGGGGGCCCTGGCGATGAGCAGTTCTTC.